What follows are 14 T cell receptor beta chains derived from one specimen sequenced in a study of blood T cells in healthy people across ages. Next came a second PCR, run for roughly 6 to 11 cycles, which used a sample-barcoded 5' primer along with a J-beta primer mix. TCRdb ran MiXCR on the 5' RACE reads and lists one entry per CDR3 protein. In the table there are approximately 810,000 distinct CDR3 sequences, more than 25% of which are singletons. Sequenced: blood. The receptors were gathered from a woman aged 80 or over in good health.

In this sample, this clonotype turned up many times. V and J are TRBV4-3 and TRBJ2-1; no reliable D call. V was trimmed by 4 bases and J by 3 bases, leaving 7 bases between them. CDR1 is LGHNA and CDR2 is YSLEER in the germline V gene. The CDR3 contains 13 residues. The CDR3 DNA follows: TGCGCCAGCAGCCCCCAAATCTACAATGAGCAGTTCTTC. Encoded protein: CASSPQIYNEQFF.

This clonotype was seen at least ten times. The rearrangement links TRBV27 to TRBJ2-2, with a possible D match to TRBD1 (5 bases). Trimming pared 2 bases from V and 2 bases from J, leaving 9 bases between. Germline V gene data show CDR1 as MNHEY and CDR2 as SMNVEV (reference sequence). This CDR3 comprises 15 residues. The CDR3 is CASSLRGVNTGELFF. The DNA for the CDR3 is TGTGCCAGCAGTTTAAGGGGCGTAAACACCGGGGAGCTGTTTTTT.

This sequence joins TRBV18 and TRBJ1-2; weak D call: TRBD1 (6 bases). V was trimmed by 2 bases and J by 4 bases, leaving 14 bases between them. Germline CDR1 reads KGHSH; CDR2 reads LQKENI. This CDR3 contains 15 residues. This chain's CDR3 is CASSPTGLLTYGYTF. CDR3 nucleotides: TGTGCCAGCTCACCAACAGGGTTGTTAACCTATGGCTACACCTTC.

The chain employs TRBV6-2 or TRBV6-3 and TRBJ1-6; 11 nucleotides align to TRBD1. The trim removed 4 bases at V and 9 bases at J, leaving 5 bases unmatched. This CDR3 has 15 amino acids. The germline gives CDR1 MNHEY, CDR2 SVGEGT. CDR3 region: CASSSAGQGVSPLHF. The CDR3, as DNA: TGTGCCAGCAGTTCCGCGGGACAGGGGGTTTCACCCCTCCACTTT.

Concerning this clonotype: Given a much more abundant clone one base away, this may be a read error. The chain has TRBV7-9 and TRBJ2-3; a possible D gene is TRBD1 (5 bases). CDR1 is SEHNR, CDR2 FQNEAQ, per germline (reference sequence). The V gene lost 0 bases and the J gene lost 5 bases, with 18 bases spanning the gap. The length of the CDR3 is 17 residues. The CDR3 DNA follows: TGTGCCAGCAGCTTAGCGAGACAGACCGCCTCGGGAGATACGCAGTATTTT. Its translation: CASSLARQTASGDTQYF.

This clonotype was found many times. V usage is TRBV18 and J usage is TRBJ1-6; D perhaps matches TRBD1 (5 bases). Between the trimmed V and J ends, which lost 6 bases and 5 bases, there was a span of 8 bases. The CDR3 runs to 13 residues. Germline-derived CDR1 and CDR2 are KGHSH and LQKENI. The DNA of the CDR3 is TGTGCCAGCTCGCTGGGGGATAATTCACCCCTCCACTTT. Its protein product is CASSLGDNSPLHF.

Worth noting for this clonotype: Possible read error: a much larger clone is one base away. The CDR3 coding sequence is TGCAGTGCTAGAGATTTGGGCAGCGATGAGCAGTACTTC. As protein: CSARDLGSDEQYF. The chain links TRBV20-1 to TRBJ2-7; no definite D call. The CDR3 is 13 amino acids. Trimming cost V 0 bases and J 7 bases, with 13 bases left between them. CDR1 and CDR2 from the germline V gene are DFQATT and SNEGSKA (reference sequence).

This clonotype was seen repeatedly, ten times or more. The chain links TRBV7-9 to TRBJ1-2; 10 bases match TRBD1. CDR3 size: 17 residues. Germline V CDR1 and CDR2: SEHNR, FQNEAQ (reference sequence). With V trimmed by 4 bases and J by 0 bases, 8 bases remained unmatched. This chain's CDR3 is CASSSPGTGETNYGYTF. The CDR3 DNA is TGTGCCAGCAGCTCCCCCGGGACAGGGGAAACTAACTATGGCTACACCTTC.

This clonotype was recorded at least ten times. This chain uses TRBV9 with TRBJ2-6, with D possibly matching TRBD2 (5 bases). Germline V CDR1 and CDR2: SGDLS, YYNGEE. The germline V and J ends were trimmed by 3 bases and 5 bases, with 15 bases remaining between them. The length of the CDR3 is 16 residues. CDR3 loop: CASSDYDQRRANVLTF. DNA for the CDR3: TGTGCCAGCAGCGATTACGACCAGCGGAGGGCCAACGTCCTGACTTTC.

This clonotype showed up many times. The chain is built from TRBV12-3 or TRBV12-4 and TRBJ2-1, with 9 bases identical to TRBD1. CDR3 length: 15 residues. V gave up 6 bases and J gave up 5 bases; unmatched junction bases: 8. For the CDR3, the DNA is TGTGCCAGCAGACTCGACAGGGGGAACAACAATGAGCAGTTCTTC. Translated, it gives CASRLDRGNNNEQFF.

This clonotype was detected ten times or more. The chain carries TRBV20-1 and TRBJ1-2, with 8 positions matching TRBD1. Germline trimming cut 6 bases from V and 0 bases from J; bases unmatched to any gene: 3. This CDR3 has 13 amino acids. Germline V gene lookup returns CDR1 DFQATT and CDR2 SNEGSKA (reference sequence). CDR3 residues: CSALTGANYGYTF. The CDR3 nucleotides are TGCAGTGCACTGACAGGGGCTAACTATGGCTACACCTTC.

The V gene is TRBV5-1, the J gene TRBJ2-1, with D hard to call. The germline CDR1 and CDR2 sequences are SGHRS and YFSETQ. The CDR3 contains 14 residues. Deletions cut 4 bases from V and 2 bases from J, with 10 bases between. The CDR3 sequence: CASSRSTTYNEQFF. CDR3 in DNA: TGCGCCAGCAGCAGGAGTACCACCTACAATGAGCAGTTCTTC.

This clonotype was observed a few times. As DNA, the CDR3 is TGTGCCAGCAGCTCCACGGGGGGCGGGTACACTGAAGCTTTCTTT. It encodes CASSSTGGGYTEAFF. The chain is built from TRBV7-2 and TRBJ1-1; D is possibly TRBD1 (6 bases). The CDR3 runs to 15 residues. Looked up from germline, CDR1 is SGHTA and CDR2 is FQGNSA. The V end was cut by 4 bases, the J end by 3 bases, with 15 bases between.

This clonotype showed up many times. This sequence joins TRBV6-6 and TRBJ2-3; a possible D gene is TRBD1 (6 bases). The germline gives CDR1 MNHNY, CDR2 SVGAGI (reference sequence). V lost 3 bases to trimming and J lost 2 bases, with 9 bases between them. This CDR3 is built from 14 residues. CDR3 region: CASSYQGITDTQYF. DNA of the CDR3: TGTGCCAGCAGTTATCAGGGGATCACAGATACGCAGTATTTT.